The rows below give T cell receptor beta chains drawn from one sample of a study of early T cells in non-severe SARS-CoV-2 infection. TCRdb re-derived calls from the 5' RACE reads in MiXCR, one entry per CDR3 protein. The sample shows around 68,000 distinct CDR3 sequences, approximately 6.1% of them seen only once. Source: whole blood, taken at baseline. All receptors come from an adult who was a healthcare worker with PCR-confirmed SARS-CoV-2 infection or an uninfected control (not recorded which). CDR3s include the opening cysteine and the closing phenylalanine or tryptophan. The D gene is left open where the match is weak. Clone size appears in some rows only: once, few, many, or a class for an expanded clone.

>TRBV3-1|TRBJ2-3|TRBD2|.
TGTGCCAGCAGCCAAGTTAGCGGGTGGGTGCAGTATTTT
CASSQVSGWVQYF
>TRBV11-2|TRBJ2-1|TRBD2|many
TGTGCCAGCAGCTTCCAACTGAGAGGCCGGGAGGCCCGTGTTGAGCAGTTCTTC
CASSFQLRGREARVEQFF
>TRBV3-1|TRBJ2-3|TRBD1|few
TGTGCCAGCAGCCAAGAGAGGGGGCTTTACACAGATACGCAGTATTTT
CASSQERGLYTDTQYF
>TRBV6-5|TRBJ1-2|.|many
TGTGCCAGCAGTTACAGGGGCGGTGGCTACACCTTC
CASSYRGGGYTF
>TRBV12-3/TRBV12-4|TRBJ2-1|TRBD1|few
TGTGCCAGCAGTCGACCTGACAGGGGTGACAATGAGCAGTTCTTC
CASSRPDRGDNEQFF
>TRBV7-9|TRBJ2-1|.|many
TGTGCCAGCAGCTTAGCGTCGGGACCGCAGTTCTTC
CASSLASGPQFF
>TRBV11-2|TRBJ2-1|.|.
TGTGCCAGCAGGGTCCACTTGGGGGCCAATGAGCAGTTCTTC
CASRVHLGANEQFF
>TRBV2|TRBJ1-1|TRBD1|.
TGTGCCAGCAATAACAGGGGCAGGGAAGCTTTCTTT
CASNNRGREAFF
>TRBV12-3/TRBV12-4|TRBJ2-5|.|many
TGTGCCAGCAGTTTAAAGGGACAAGAGACCCAGTACTTC
CASSLKGQETQYF
>TRBV20-1|TRBJ1-6|.|many
TGCAGTGCTAGATGGCCGCCGGGACGGACAAATTCACCCCTCCACTTT
CSARWPPGRTNSPLHF
>TRBV18|TRBJ2-1|TRBD2|.
TGTGCCAGCTCACCGGCTAGCGGGACACACAATGAGCAGTTCTTC
CASSPASGTHNEQFF
>TRBV21-1|TRBJ2-7|.|.
TGTGCCAGCAGCAAAGCGGCCAGCCCCTACGAGCAGTACTTC
CASSKAASPYEQYF
>TRBV29-1|TRBJ2-5|.|.
TGCAGCGTTGATTCCGTCCACGCCCAGTACTTC
CSVDSVHAQYF
>TRBV18|TRBJ1-1|TRBD1|.
TGTGCCAGCTCCCCAGACAGGGCCGAAGCTTTCTTT
CASSPDRAEAFF
>TRBV29-1|TRBJ1-2|.|many
TGCAGCGTTGATTCCGGGCTAGGGTATGGCTACACCTTC
CSVDSGLGYGYTF
>TRBV10-3|TRBJ1-4|.|.
TGTGCCATCAGTCCGACTAAATCCCATGAAAAACTGTTTTTT
CAISPTKSHEKLFF
>TRBV28|TRBJ1-1|.|many
TGTGCCAGCAGTTTCGCGGGGCGAATGAACACTGAAGCTTTCTTT
CASSFAGRMNTEAFF
>TRBV6-5|TRBJ2-7|.|many
TGTGCCAGCAGACAGGGAGGTGGGAACTACGAGCAGTACTTC
CASRQGGGNYEQYF
>TRBV28|TRBJ2-3|.|many
TGTGCCAGCAGTTGGGGGTCGAATACGCAGTATTTT
CASSWGSNTQYF
>TRBV18|TRBJ2-2|TRBD2|few
TGTGCCAGCGGACTAGCGGGAGGGCACGAGAACACCGGGGAGCTGTTTTTT
CASGLAGGHENTGELFF
>TRBV29-1|TRBJ2-1|TRBD2|many
TGCAGCGTTCTTTCGCGAGCGGGGGACAATGAGCAGTTCTTC
CSVLSRAGDNEQFF
>TRBV7-3|TRBJ2-3|TRBD2|few
TGTGCCAGCAGCTTAACGGGGACTAGCGGGAGTTCGAGTACGCAGTATTTT
CASSLTGTSGSSSTQYF
>TRBV4-1|TRBJ2-1|.|many
TGCGCCAGCAGCCAACTAGTTATTGATGAGCAGTTCTTC
CASSQLVIDEQFF
>TRBV28|TRBJ2-6|.|many
TGTGCCAGCAGGACGCTATCCTCTGGGGCCAACGTCCTGACTTTC
CASRTLSSGANVLTF
>TRBV20-1|TRBJ2-1|TRBD1|medium-sized
TGCAGTGCAAGAGGGACAGGGAATGAGCAGTTCTTC
CSARGTGNEQFF
>TRBV6-2/TRBV6-3|TRBJ1-1|.|.
TGTGCCAGCAGTTATAGGCAGGGTGGCACTGAAGCTTTCTTT
CASSYRQGGTEAFF
>TRBV7-3|TRBJ2-3|.|many
TGTGCCAGCAGCCTCGACGCGAGCGGAACAGATACGCAGTATTTT
CASSLDASGTDTQYF
>TRBV3-1|TRBJ2-1|TRBD2|many
TGTGCCAGCAGCCACCTGGGGACGGGAGGAGGTGAGCAGTTCTTC
CASSHLGTGGGEQFF
>TRBV5-4|TRBJ2-1|TRBD2|.
TGTCCCAGCACCCCTAGCGGGTGGAGGTCCTACAATGAGCAGTTCTTC
CPSTPSGWRSYNEQFF
>TRBV5-6|TRBJ2-7|.|many
TGTGCCAGCAGTTCTCCGGTCCCTCCCTACGAGCAGTACTTC
CASSSPVPPYEQYF